Listed below are T cell receptor beta chains from one sample, sequenced in a study of blood T cell repertoires in COVID-19. Sequencing used immunoSEQ multiplex PCR; TCRdb keeps in-frame clones, though not all of them. Among some 250,000 clones, more than 75% were seen once, and the ten largest hold around 0.91%. Sequencing was done on a sample of peripheral blood. These receptors were taken from a woman between 40 and 55 years old who had recovered from COVID-19. CDR3s leave out the opening cysteine and the closing phenylalanine or tryptophan. The D gene is left open where the match is weak. Where a row states a size, it is once, few, many or the class of an expanded clone; other rows omit it.

v_call | cdr3_length | d_call | clone_size | cdr3_aa
TRBV6-5 | 12 | NA | NA | ASRTDPGTGELF
TRBV7-9 | 15 | TRBD1 | NA | ASSLTRGQGASYEQY
TRBV29-1 | 15 | TRBD2 | NA | SVEDGLAGDRGDTQY
TRBV30 | 11 | NA | NA | AWMGRANSPLH
TRBV13 | 10 | NA | NA | ASSGETGGHY
TRBV4-1 | 18 | TRBD1 | NA | ASSQDLRRGPTRSSYEQY
TRBV30 | 13 | NA | NA | AWSLGRWNTGELF
TRBV5-4 | 15 | TRBD2 | NA | ASSPGLAGGPAGELF
TRBV7-9 | 12 | NA | few | ASSFKGDNYGYT
TRBV12-3/TRBV12-4 | 11 | NA | NA | ATLGSGTDTQY
TRBV9 | 12 | NA | NA | ASSVGWEGQPQH
TRBV16 | 13 | TRBD1 | NA | ASSPPGDRALPQH
TRBV29-1 | 11 | TRBD1 | NA | SGGTGSGNTIY
TRBV7-2 | 13 | NA | once | ASSFPGGKGNTIY